The clone carrying this TCR beta chain was counted ten times or more. Its antigen remains unknown. For TCR beta, libraries came from quantitative 5'-RACE with molecular barcodes. TCRdb passed the 5' RACE reads through MiXCR, listing each CDR3 protein once. This table has around 29,000 distinct CDR3 sequences, less than 6.5% appearing once. This entry comes from a study of CD8 T cells in ankylosing spondylitis. Regarding the study as a whole: As reported, disease-linked clones showed significant enrichment in matched ankylosing spondylitis synovial fluid. Previously reported in reactive arthritis synovial fluid and blood were some of the motif variants. Blood from ankylosing spondylitis patients appeared to carry a characteristic roughly 8-variant TCR beta motif.

Trimming stripped 3 bases from V and 0 bases from J, with 12 bases between. The CDR3 has 16 amino acids. The germline CDR1 and CDR2 sequences are SGDLS and YYNGEE. This receptor was taken from a female donor with ankylosing spondylitis or in good health (not recorded which). Sequencing was performed on blood, either unsorted or a sorted T cell fraction (not recorded which). This chain links TRBV9 with TRBJ1-4; D may be TRBD1 (5 bases). CDR3 loop: CASSAGGSATNEKLFF. CDR3 nucleotides: TGTGCCAGCAGCGCCGGGGGGAGTGCAACTAATGAAAAACTGTTTTTT.